The entry below gives a single T cell receptor (beta chain) sequence along with its context. This sample is part of a study of blood T cell repertoires in COVID-19. Whole-study context: Acute and convalescent COVID-19 specimens originated in the United States, Italy and Spain. T cells, B-cell-depleted T cells, or PBMCs supplied cDNA or gDNA.

In the authors' methods: Cell counts per sample came from amplifying reference gene primers. The repertoire was sequenced with immunoSEQ multiplex PCR; TCRdb's copy has only in-frame clones and lacks some. The DNA was the basis for D and trimming; V, J and clone size are from that table. The sample records a few hundred thousand clones, approximately 81% being singletons. V lost 5 bases to trimming and J lost 0 bases, with 11 bases between them. The CDR3 spans 15 residues. The germline gives CDR1 SGHTA, CDR2 FQGNSA. Sequenced material: peripheral blood. The chain employs TRBV7-2 and TRBJ2-1; D is possibly TRBD2 (5 bases). The receptor was isolated from a woman aged 80 or over with acute or convalescent COVID-19. The CDR3 spells CASSREGFSYNEQFF. In DNA form, the CDR3 reads TGTGCCAGCAGCCGGGAAGGTTTCTCCTACAATGAGCAGTTCTTC.